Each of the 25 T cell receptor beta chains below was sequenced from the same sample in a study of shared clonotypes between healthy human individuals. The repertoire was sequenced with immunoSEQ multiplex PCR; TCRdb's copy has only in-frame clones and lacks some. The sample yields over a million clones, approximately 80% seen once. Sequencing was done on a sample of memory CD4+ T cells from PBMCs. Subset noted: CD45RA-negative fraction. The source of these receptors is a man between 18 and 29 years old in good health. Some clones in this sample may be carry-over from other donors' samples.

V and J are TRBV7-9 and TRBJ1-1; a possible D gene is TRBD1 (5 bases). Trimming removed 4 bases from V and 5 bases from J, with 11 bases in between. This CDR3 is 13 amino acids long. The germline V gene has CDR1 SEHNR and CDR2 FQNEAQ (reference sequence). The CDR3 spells CASSSRAETEAFF. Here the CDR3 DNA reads TGTGCCAGCAGCTCCAGGGCGGAGACTGAAGCTTTCTTT.

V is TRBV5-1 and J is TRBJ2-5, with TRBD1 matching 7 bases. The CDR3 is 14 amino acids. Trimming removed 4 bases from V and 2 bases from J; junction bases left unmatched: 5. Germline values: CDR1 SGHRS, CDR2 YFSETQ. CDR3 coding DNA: TGCGCCAGCAGCAGGGGACAGCCTCAAGAGACCCAGTACTTC. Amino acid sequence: CASSRGQPQETQYF.

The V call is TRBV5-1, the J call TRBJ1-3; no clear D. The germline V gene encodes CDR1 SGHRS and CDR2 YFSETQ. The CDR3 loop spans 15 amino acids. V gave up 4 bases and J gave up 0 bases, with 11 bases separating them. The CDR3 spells CASSATDTSGNTIYF. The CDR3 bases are TGCGCCAGCAGCGCCACAGATACCTCTGGAAACACCATATATTTT.

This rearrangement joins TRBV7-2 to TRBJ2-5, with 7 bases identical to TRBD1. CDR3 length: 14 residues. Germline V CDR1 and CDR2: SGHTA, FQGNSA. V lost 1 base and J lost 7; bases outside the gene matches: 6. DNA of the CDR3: TGTGCCAGCAGCTTAGAGGCAGGGGGTGGGACCCAGTACTTC. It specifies CASSLEAGGGTQYF.

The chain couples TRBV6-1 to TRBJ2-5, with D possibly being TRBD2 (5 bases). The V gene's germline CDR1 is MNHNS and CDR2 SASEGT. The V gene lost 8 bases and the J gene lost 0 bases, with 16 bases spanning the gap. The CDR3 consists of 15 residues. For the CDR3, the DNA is TGTGCCAGCCTAGCTAGGAAGCGGTACCAAGAGACCCAGTACTTC. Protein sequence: CASLARKRYQETQYF.

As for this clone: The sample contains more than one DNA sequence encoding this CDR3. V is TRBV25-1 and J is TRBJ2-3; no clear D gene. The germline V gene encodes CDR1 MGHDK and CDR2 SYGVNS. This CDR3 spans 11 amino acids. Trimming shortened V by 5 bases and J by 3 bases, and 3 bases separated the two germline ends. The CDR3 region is CASSLTDTQYF. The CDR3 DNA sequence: TGTGCCAGCAGTTTAACAGATACGCAGTATTTT.

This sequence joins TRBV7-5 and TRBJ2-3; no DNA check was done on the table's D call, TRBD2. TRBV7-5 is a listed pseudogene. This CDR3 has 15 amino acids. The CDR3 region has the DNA TGTGTCAGGGTTAAGACTAGCGGGGACACAGATACGCAGTATTTT. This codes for CVRVKTSGDTDTQYF.

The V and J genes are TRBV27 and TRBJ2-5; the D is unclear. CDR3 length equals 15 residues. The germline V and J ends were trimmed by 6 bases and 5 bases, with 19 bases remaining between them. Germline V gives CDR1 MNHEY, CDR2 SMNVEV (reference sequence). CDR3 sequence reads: CASSPRLSRAETQYF. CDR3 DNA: TGTGCCAGCAGCCCGCGTCTGTCCCGGGCCGAGACCCAGTACTTC.

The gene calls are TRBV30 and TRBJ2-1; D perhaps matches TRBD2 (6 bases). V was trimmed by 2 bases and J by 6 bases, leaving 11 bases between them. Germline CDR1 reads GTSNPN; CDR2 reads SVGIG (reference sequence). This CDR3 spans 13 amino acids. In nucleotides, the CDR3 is TGTGCCTGGAGTATTACTAGCTCCAATGAGCAGTTCTTC. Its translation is CAWSITSSNEQFF.

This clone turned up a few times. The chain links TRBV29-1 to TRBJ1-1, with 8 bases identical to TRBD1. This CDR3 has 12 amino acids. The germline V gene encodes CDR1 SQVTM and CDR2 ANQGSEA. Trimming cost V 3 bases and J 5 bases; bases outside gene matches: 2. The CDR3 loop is CSVDRGRTEAFF. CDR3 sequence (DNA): TGCAGCGTTGACAGGGGGCGAACTGAAGCTTTCTTT.

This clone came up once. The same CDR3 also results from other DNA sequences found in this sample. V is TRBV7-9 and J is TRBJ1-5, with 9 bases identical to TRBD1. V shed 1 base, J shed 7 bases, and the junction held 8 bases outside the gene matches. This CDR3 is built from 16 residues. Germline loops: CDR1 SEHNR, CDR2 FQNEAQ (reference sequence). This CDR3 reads CASSLGDRGSGQPQHF. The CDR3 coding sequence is TGTGCCAGCAGCTTAGGCGACAGGGGGAGTGGACAGCCCCAGCATTTT.

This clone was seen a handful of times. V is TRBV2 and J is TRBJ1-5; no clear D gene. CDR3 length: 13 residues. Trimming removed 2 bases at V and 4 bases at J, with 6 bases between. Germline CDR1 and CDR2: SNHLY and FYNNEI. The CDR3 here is CASSEYQNQPQHF. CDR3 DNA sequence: TGTGCCAGCAGTGAATATCAGAATCAGCCCCAGCATTTT.

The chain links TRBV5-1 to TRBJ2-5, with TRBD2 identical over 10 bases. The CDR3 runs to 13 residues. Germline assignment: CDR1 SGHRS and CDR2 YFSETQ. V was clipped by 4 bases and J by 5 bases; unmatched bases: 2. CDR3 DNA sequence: TGCGCCAGCAGCCCGACTAGCGGGGAGACCCAGTACTTC. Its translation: CASSPTSGETQYF.

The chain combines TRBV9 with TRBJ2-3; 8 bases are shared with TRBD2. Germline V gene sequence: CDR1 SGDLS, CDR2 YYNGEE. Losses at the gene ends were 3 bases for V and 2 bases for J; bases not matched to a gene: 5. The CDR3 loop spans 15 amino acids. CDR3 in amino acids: CASSASGSFTDTQYF. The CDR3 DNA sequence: TGTGCCAGCAGCGCTAGCGGGTCTTTCACAGATACGCAGTATTTT.

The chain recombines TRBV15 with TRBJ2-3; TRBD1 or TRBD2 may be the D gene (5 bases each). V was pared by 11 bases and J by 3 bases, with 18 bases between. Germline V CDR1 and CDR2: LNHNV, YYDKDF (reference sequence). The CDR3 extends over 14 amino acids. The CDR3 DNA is TGTGCCGCGTCGAGGGCAGGGTCGACAGATACGCAGTATTTT. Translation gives CAASRAGSTDTQYF. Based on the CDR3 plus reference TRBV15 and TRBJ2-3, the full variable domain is DAMVIQNPRYQVTQFGKPVTLSCSQTLNHNVMYWYQQKSSQAPKLLFHYYDKDFNNEADTPDNFQSRRPNTSFCFLDIRSPGLGDTAMYLCAASRAGSTDTQYFGPGTRLTVL.

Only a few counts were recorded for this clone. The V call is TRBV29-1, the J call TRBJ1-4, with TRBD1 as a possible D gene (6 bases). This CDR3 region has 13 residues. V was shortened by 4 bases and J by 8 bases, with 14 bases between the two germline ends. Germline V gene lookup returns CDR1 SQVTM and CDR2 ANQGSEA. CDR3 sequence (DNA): TGCAGCGTTGGAATCAGGGGAGGCGAAAAACTGTTTTTT. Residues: CSVGIRGGEKLFF.

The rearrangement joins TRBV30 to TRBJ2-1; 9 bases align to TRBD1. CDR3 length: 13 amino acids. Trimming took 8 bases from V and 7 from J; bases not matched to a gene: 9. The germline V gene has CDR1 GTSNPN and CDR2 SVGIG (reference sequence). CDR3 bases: TGTGCCACTTCCTGGGACAGGGTAAATGAGCAGTTCTTC. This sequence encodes CATSWDRVNEQFF.

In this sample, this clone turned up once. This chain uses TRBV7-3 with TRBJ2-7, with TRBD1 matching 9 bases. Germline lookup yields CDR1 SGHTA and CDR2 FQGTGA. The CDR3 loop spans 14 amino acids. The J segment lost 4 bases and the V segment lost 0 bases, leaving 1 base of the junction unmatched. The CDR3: CASSLTTGGYEQYF. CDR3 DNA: TGTGCCAGCAGCTTAACGACAGGGGGGTACGAGCAGTACTTC.

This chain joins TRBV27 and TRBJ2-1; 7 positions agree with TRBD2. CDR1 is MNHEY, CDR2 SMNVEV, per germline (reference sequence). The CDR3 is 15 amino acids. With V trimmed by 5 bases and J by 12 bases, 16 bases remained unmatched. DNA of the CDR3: TGTGCCAGCAGTCTAAGCGGGGAGGCCCGAACAGGGCAGTTCTTC. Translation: CASSLSGEARTGQFF.

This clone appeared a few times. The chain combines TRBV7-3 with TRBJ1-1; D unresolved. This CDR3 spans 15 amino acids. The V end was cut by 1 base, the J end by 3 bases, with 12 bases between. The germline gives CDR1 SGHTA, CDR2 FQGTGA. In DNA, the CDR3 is TGTGCCAGCAGCTTAAATCCCGCAGCCGACACTGAAGCTTTCTTT. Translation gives CASSLNPAADTEAFF.

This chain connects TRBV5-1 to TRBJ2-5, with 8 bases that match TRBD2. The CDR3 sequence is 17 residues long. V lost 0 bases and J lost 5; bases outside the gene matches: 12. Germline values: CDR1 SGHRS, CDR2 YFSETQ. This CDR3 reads CASSLGGSAGVEETQYF. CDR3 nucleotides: TGCGCCAGCAGCTTGGGAGGCTCAGCGGGAGTTGAGGAGACCCAGTACTTC.

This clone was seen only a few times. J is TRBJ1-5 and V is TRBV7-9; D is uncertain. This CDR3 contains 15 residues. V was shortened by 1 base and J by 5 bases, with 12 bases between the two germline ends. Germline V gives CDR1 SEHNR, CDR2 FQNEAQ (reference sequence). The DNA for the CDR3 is TGTGCCAGCAGCTTAGGGGTAGGCGGGGATCAGCCCCAGCATTTT. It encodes CASSLGVGGDQPQHF.

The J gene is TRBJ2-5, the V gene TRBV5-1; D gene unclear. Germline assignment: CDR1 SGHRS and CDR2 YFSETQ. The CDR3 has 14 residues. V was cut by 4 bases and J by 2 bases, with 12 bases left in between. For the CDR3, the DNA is TGCGCCAGCAGCCTCGCCAATGTACAAGAGACCCAGTACTTC. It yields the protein CASSLANVQETQYF.

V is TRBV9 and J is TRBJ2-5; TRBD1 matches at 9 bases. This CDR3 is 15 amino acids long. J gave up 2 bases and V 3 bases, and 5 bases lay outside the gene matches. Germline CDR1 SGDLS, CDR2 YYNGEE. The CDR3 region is CASSAGTGPQETQYF. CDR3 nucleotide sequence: TGTGCCAGCAGCGCTGGGACAGGGCCACAAGAGACCCAGTACTTC.

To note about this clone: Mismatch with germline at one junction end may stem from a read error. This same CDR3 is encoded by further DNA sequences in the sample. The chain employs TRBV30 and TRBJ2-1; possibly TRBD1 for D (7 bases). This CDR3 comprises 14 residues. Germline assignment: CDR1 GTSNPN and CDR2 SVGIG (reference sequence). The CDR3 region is CAWSVGTAGGEQFF. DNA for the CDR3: TGTGCTTGGAGTGTCGGGACAGCGGGCGGTGAGCAGTTCTTC.